This T cell receptor (beta chain) was documented in a study of early T cells in non-severe SARS-CoV-2 infection. Study context: Chains were not paired, and sequencing was done on bulk RNA from unsorted whole blood.

TCRdb passed the 5' RACE reads through MiXCR, listing each CDR3 protein once. The sample contains under 30,000 distinct CDR3 sequences, 4.5% to 5% of which appear only once. Germline V CDR1 and CDR2: LNHDA, SQIVND (reference sequence). With V trimmed by 6 bases and J by 5 bases, 3 bases remained unmatched. This CDR3 contains 13 residues. This clonotype was counted ten times or more. The V and J genes are TRBV19 and TRBJ2-4; 8 positions match TRBD1. This receptor was identified in an adult who was a healthcare worker with PCR-confirmed SARS-CoV-2 infection or an uninfected control (not recorded which). Material for sequencing was whole blood. The CDR3: CASRNRGENIQYF. The CDR3 bases are TGTGCCAGTAGAAACAGGGGGGAAAACATTCAGTACTTC. The full variable domain, its missing parts supplied by reference TRBV19 and TRBJ2-4, is DGGITQSPKYLFRKEGQNVTLSCEQNLNHDAMYWYRQDPGQGLRLIYYSQIVNDFQKGDIAEGYSVSREKKESFPLTVTSAQKNPTAFYLCASRNRGENIQYFGAGTRLSVL.